These T cell receptor beta chains were read from a single sample in a study of T cells in Graves' hyperthyroidism and ophthalmopathy. TCRdb re-called the multiplex PCR reads with MiXCR, one entry per CDR3 protein. The sample carries 250,000 to 300,000 distinct CDR3 sequences, roughly 15% recorded once. The sequenced material came from blood. The receptors here all came from a woman between 50 and 59 years old with Graves' hyperthyroidism that later progressed to Graves' ophthalmopathy. Each CDR3 is given with its conserved first and last residue. Each record gives: D gene, J gene, V gene, clone size, CDR3 DNA, CDR3 protein. D genes are given only for firm matches. Only some rows state a clone size, as once, few, many or a class for expanded clones.

>NA|TRBJ1-5|TRBV2|many
TGTGCCAGCAGTGACACCCGGGCCATGTATAGCAATCAGCCCCAGCATTTT
CASSDTRAMYSNQPQHF
>TRBD1|TRBJ1-1|TRBV18|medium-sized
TGTGCCAGCTCACCTCCGGAGGGGGCCTGGAACACTGAAGCTTTCTTT
CASSPPEGAWNTEAFF
>NA|TRBJ1-1|TRBV5-1|NA
TGCGCCAGCAGCTTCAGGGGCCTGAACACTGAAACTTTCTTT
CASSFRGLNTETFF
>TRBD2|TRBJ2-7|TRBV7-2|NA
TGTGCCAGCAGCCGGACTAGCGTAGGCTACGAGCAGTACTTC
CASSRTSVGYEQYF
>NA|TRBJ1-2|TRBV11-2|NA
TGTGCCAGCAGCTCAGGGTCTCGGTATGGCTACACCTTC
CASSSGSRYGYTF
>NA|TRBJ2-1|TRBV28|many
TGTGCCAGCACCCACGGGGAGGGGGGATATGAGCAGTTCTTC
CASTHGEGGYEQFF
>TRBD1|TRBJ2-3|TRBV20-1|many
TGCAGTGCTTACCGGGACAGTGGGTCCCCAGATACGCAGTATTTT
CSAYRDSGSPDTQYF
>NA|TRBJ2-5|TRBV6-6|many
TGTGCCAGCAGTTACTCGAGCTCGGCGGACCAAGAGACCCAGTACTTC
CASSYSSSADQETQYF
>NA|TRBJ2-7|TRBV11-2|NA
TGTGCCAGCAGCTTAGGGGACCGGTCCTACGAGCAGTACTTC
CASSLGDRSYEQYF
>TRBD2|TRBJ2-5|TRBV7-2|NA
TGTGCCAGCAGCTTAGACGGGAGGGGGGAGACCCAGTACTTC
CASSLDGRGETQYF
>TRBD1|TRBJ1-1|TRBV28|few
TGTGCCAGCAGTTTTCGGGACAGCAGCACTGAAGCTTTCTTT
CASSFRDSSTEAFF
>NA|TRBJ2-4|TRBV7-9|NA
TGTGCCAGCAGCTTAGCGGGCTTCGGGTCCGCCAAAAACATTCAGTACTTC
CASSLAGFGSAKNIQYF
>NA|TRBJ2-2|TRBV6-1|NA
TGTGCCAGCAGTTTCTTCTCCGGGGAGCTGTTTTTT
CASSFFSGELFF
>NA|TRBJ1-6|TRBV30|few
TGTGCCTGGAGTGTAGACAGTACTAATTCACCCCTCCACTTT
CAWSVDSTNSPLHF
>NA|TRBJ2-1|TRBV2|many
TGTGCCAGCAGGCGGTGGGGGGGCGCGAGCTACAATGAGCAGTTCTTC
CASRRWGGASYNEQFF
>NA|TRBJ1-1|TRBV2|many
TGTGCCAGCAAGGCTCCGCAGGCCTACACTGAAGCTTTCTTT
CASKAPQAYTEAFF
>TRBD2|TRBJ2-3|TRBV4-1|NA
TGCGCCAGCAGCCAAGTTGGGGGGGCAGATACGCAGTATTTT
CASSQVGGADTQYF
>NA|TRBJ2-6|TRBV5-1|NA
TGCGCCAGCAGCCCAGGACTGGCCCCTGGGGGGGCCAACGTCCTGACTTTC
CASSPGLAPGGANVLTF
>TRBD1|TRBJ2-5|TRBV7-2|many
TGTGCCAGCAGCACACGACCTGGGACAGGAAGTTCCCAGTACTTC
CASSTRPGTGSSQYF
>NA|TRBJ2-3|TRBV6-2/TRBV6-3|many
TGTGCCAGCAACCGCCTTTCGAATACGCAGTATTTT
CASNRLSNTQYF
>NA|TRBJ2-2|TRBV18|many
TGTGCCAGCTCTCCGACAGAATTGAACACCGGGGAGCTGTTTTTT
CASSPTELNTGELFF
>TRBD1|TRBJ2-7|TRBV20-1|few
TGCAGTGCTAGAGTCAGTAGGGCTACGGAGAGGGGATTTAGGACAGGGGGGACCTACGAGCAGTACTTC
CSARVSRATERGFRTGGTYEQYF
>NA|TRBJ1-1|TRBV28|many
TGTGCCAGCAGTTCGAACGCTGAAGCTTTCTTT
CASSSNAEAFF
>NA|TRBJ1-1|TRBV6-1|many
TGTGCCAGCTATAATGCGGCTGAAGCTTTCTTT
CASYNAAEAFF
>TRBD2|TRBJ2-7|TRBV6-1|many
TGTGCCAGCATCCTCACGGGGGGGGCTAACTACGAGCAGTACTTC
CASILTGGANYEQYF
>NA|TRBJ1-3|TRBV3-1|NA
TGTGCCAGCAGCCTTTACTTAGGGACCGAAACTGGAAACACCATATATTTT
CASSLYLGTETGNTIYF
>NA|TRBJ1-2|TRBV18|many
TGTGCCAGCTCAGCTGACGTGGTGGTACTATCTGGCTACACCTTC
CASSADVVVLSGYTF
>TRBD1|TRBJ1-1|TRBV11-2|many
TGTGCCAGCCAGACAGGGAATGAAGCTTTCTTT
CASQTGNEAFF